This TCR beta chain was documented in a study of regulatory T cells in long-lasting Graves disease. Concerning this clonotype itself: What it binds is not known.

TCR beta libraries were built with iRepertoire HTBI primers and Arm-PCR of CDR3 regions. How the authors handled the data: Analysis of the samples identified 50 to 70 TRBV and 14 to 15 TRBJ segments. TCRdb fed the multiplex PCR reads into MiXCR, producing one record per CDR3 protein. The V and J calls here are based on TCRdb, not the publication. The sample includes about 310,000 distinct CDR3 sequences, around 21% of them seen just once. Time point specified: persistent/refractory GD, antithyroid drugs over 5 years with positive TRAb. From PBMCs, RNA was extracted and then used to make the TCR library. EDTA tubes were used for drawing 8 to 9 milliliters of peripheral blood. Points from the study as a whole: TCR diversity was lower in persistent Graves' patients than in newly diagnosed ones.

The receptor was isolated from a female donor with Graves disease. Source: peripheral blood mononuclear cells (PBMCs), taken when the disease was refractory, from a patient treated with antithyroid drugs.

The CDR3 here is CASSPPGVAGANVLTF. The CDR3 DNA reads as TGTGCCAGCAGTCCCCCCGGAGTAGCTGGGGCCAACGTCCTGACTTTC. V usage is TRBV6-1 and J usage is TRBJ2-6; D is ambiguous. This CDR3 spans 16 amino acids. The germline V and J ends were trimmed by 5 bases and 2 bases, with 13 bases remaining between them. Germline V gene sequence: CDR1 MNHNS, CDR2 SASEGT.